This T cell receptor (beta chain) was captured by sequencing in a study of cytomegalovirus exposure and HLA in healthy donors. Broader study findings: Cytomegalovirus association was listed for about 170 TCR beta chains. Subsequent analysis found a tendency for first-cohort TCR clusters to co-occur within the approximately 130 validation repertoires. Most TCR sequences were uncommon, yet certain public TCRs appeared in many donors. Confirmation in vitro established that a few CMV-associated chains were specific for CMV antigens.

Germline V lookup: CDR1 MNHEY, CDR2 SMNVEV (reference sequence). The CDR3 length is 13 residues. V was trimmed by 5 bases and J by 7 bases, leaving 11 bases between them. This clone was seen just once. Its target is unknown. Some clones are missing from TCRdb's copy, which holds only in-frame ones; the method was immunoSEQ multiplex PCR. This repertoire shows about 130,000 clones, roughly 89% found once; its top ten account for less than 1.5%. This TCR came from a woman under 30 in good health and CMV-seronegative. The chain carries TRBV27 and TRBJ2-2; D may be TRBD2 (5 bases). Sequenced material: PBMCs. CDR3 sequence reads: CASSPGRGGELFF. As DNA, the CDR3 is TGTGCCAGCAGTCCCGGTCGGGGCGGGGAGCTGTTTTTT.